This TCR beta chain was captured by sequencing in a study of CD8 T cells in ankylosing spondylitis. This clonotype was seen at least ten times. Its specificity is unknown. Study-wide findings and caveats: A CD8+ phenotype characterized the disease-linked clones, which were relatively rare in peripheral blood. Prior work had noted some motif variants in reactive arthritis blood and synovial fluid.

The V end lost 5 bases, the J end lost 2 bases, and 13 bases lay between the germline ends. Per germline, CDR1 DFQATT and CDR2 SNEGSKA (reference sequence). This CDR3 has 14 residues. Researchers built TCR beta libraries using quantitative 5'-RACE with molecular barcodes. Via MiXCR, TCRdb re-called the 5' RACE reads, giving one row per CDR3 protein. This table has some 250,000 distinct CDR3 sequences, 8.6% appearing once. This chain uses TRBV20-1 with TRBJ1-5, with TRBD1 as a possible D gene (5 bases). This TCR was recovered from a male donor with ankylosing spondylitis or in good health (not recorded which). Sample: blood, either unsorted or a sorted T cell fraction (not recorded which). CDR3 nucleotides: TGCAGTGCTGCAACAGGAGGAGGCAATCAGCCCCAGCATTTT. It specifies CSAATGGGNQPQHF.